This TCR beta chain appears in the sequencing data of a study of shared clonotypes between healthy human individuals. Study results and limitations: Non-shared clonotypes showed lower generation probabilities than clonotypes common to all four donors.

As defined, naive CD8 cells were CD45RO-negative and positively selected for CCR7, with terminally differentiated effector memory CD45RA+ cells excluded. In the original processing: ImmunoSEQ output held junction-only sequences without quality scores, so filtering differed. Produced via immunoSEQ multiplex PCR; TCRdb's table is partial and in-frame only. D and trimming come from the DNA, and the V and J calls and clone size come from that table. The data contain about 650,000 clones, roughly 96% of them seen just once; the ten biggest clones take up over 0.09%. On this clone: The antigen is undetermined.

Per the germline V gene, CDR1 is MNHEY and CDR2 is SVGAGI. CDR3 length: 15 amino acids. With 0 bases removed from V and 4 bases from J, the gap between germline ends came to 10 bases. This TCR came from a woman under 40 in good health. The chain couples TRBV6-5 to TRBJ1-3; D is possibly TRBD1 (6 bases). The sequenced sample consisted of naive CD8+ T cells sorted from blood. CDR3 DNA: TGTGCCAGCAGTTACTCGATAGGGGGAGGAAACACCATATATTTT. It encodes CASSYSIGGGNTIYF.